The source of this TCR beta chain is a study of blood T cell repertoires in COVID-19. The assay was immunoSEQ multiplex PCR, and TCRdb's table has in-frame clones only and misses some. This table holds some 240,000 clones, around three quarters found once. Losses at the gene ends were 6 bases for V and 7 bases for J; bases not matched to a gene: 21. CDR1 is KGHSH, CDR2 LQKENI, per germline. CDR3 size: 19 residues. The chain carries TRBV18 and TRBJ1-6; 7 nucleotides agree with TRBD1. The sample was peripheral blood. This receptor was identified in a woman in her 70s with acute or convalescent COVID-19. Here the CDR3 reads CASSLLQPVRDSLNSPLHF. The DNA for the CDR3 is TGTGCCAGCTCGCTCCTACAGCCCGTCCGGGACAGCTTAAATTCACCCCTCCACTTT.